The 11 T cell receptor beta chains below come from one sample, sequenced in a study of radiation and T cells in renal cell carcinoma (dated by TCRdb to about 2020). The library was obtained by the immunoSEQ multiplex PCR assay. The source is immuneACCESS, and TCRdb retained only in-frame sequences with V and J called. Part of the clones is not carried over; for the studies checked, unresolved V genes explain less than half of this, and the remainder is unexplained. The sample includes almost 50,000 clones, with about 80% observed a single time. The top ten hold around 28% of the sample. The time point label, read with the paper, signifies: blood 2 weeks post-SBRT. In the paper's terms, the treatment or condition label means: 15 Gy SBRT to primary tumor, nephrectomy 4 weeks later. Sample: blood, taken from a patient whose treatment included radiotherapy and nephrectomy. The receptors derive from a woman between 65 and 79 years old with renal cell carcinoma.

A word on this clone: This may stem from a read error, because a much larger clone lies one nucleotide away. The chain recombines TRBV28 with TRBJ2-7, with 7 nucleotides matching TRBD1. The CDR3 has 13 residues. The germline V gene has CDR1 MDHEN and CDR2 SYDVKM. V was clipped by 4 bases and J by 2 bases; unmatched bases: 2. The CDR3 here is CASSSGQTYEQYF. The CDR3 DNA reads TGTGCCAGCAGTTCGGGACAGACCTACGAGCAGTACTTC.

The J gene is TRBJ2-3, the V gene TRBV11-3; 10 bases are a match to TRBD1. V lost 1 base, J lost 7 bases, and 5 bases stayed unmatched. Per germline, CDR1 SGHNT and CDR2 YENEEA. The CDR3 is 15 amino acids. CDR3 sequence (DNA): TGTGCCAGCAGCTTAGGAGGGACAGGGGAATATACGCAGTATTTT. Its translation is CASSLGGTGEYTQYF.

The chain combines TRBV30 with TRBJ2-5, with 7 nucleotides matching TRBD1. The germline CDR1 and CDR2 sequences are GTSNPN and SVGIG (reference sequence). Trimming cost V 4 bases and J 2 bases; bases outside gene matches: 16. The CDR3 has 17 amino acids. The CDR3: CAWKGAHSFLPQETQYF. The CDR3 DNA reads as TGTGCCTGGAAGGGGGCTCACTCCTTTTTACCTCAAGAGACCCAGTACTTC. Drawing the rest from reference TRBV30 and TRBJ2-5, the complete variable domain is SQTIHQWPATLVQPVGSPLSLECTVEGTSNPNLYWYRQAAGRGLQLLFYSVGIGQISSEVPQNLSASRPQDRQFILSSKKLLLSDSGFYLCAWKGAHSFLPQETQYFGPGTRLLVL.

The V and J genes are TRBV6-5 and TRBJ2-3; 9 bases line up with TRBD1. Germline trimming cut 6 bases from V and 7 bases from J; bases unmatched to any gene: 8. From germline, CDR1 is MNHEY and CDR2 SVGAGI. The CDR3 loop spans 14 amino acids. The CDR3 nucleotides are TGTGCCAGCAGGATAGGACAGGGGAGAAATACGCAGTATTTT. It yields the protein CASRIGQGRNTQYF.

This clone was seen once. V usage is TRBV5-1 and J usage is TRBJ2-7, with a possible D match to TRBD1 (7 bases). Germline V lookup: CDR1 SGHRS, CDR2 YFSETQ. V gave up 6 bases and J gave up 3 bases, with 19 bases separating them. The CDR3 loop spans 15 amino acids. The CDR3 DNA is TGCGCCAGCACCAGGGGGGACGGACTCAGCTACGAGCAGTACTTC. The encoded protein is CASTRGDGLSYEQYF.

The chain uses TRBV19 and TRBJ1-2; possibly TRBD1 for D (6 bases). Between the trimmed V and J ends, which lost 3 bases and 2 bases, there was a span of 10 bases. This CDR3 has 14 residues. Germline V gene lookup returns CDR1 LNHDA and CDR2 SQIVND (reference sequence). Here the CDR3 DNA reads TGTGCCAGTAGTATTGGACAGAAGAACTATGGCTACACCTTC. The encoded protein is CASSIGQKNYGYTF.

This sequence joins TRBV2 and TRBJ1-5; no clear D gene. Per the germline V gene, CDR1 is SNHLY and CDR2 is FYNNEI. There are 15 residues in the CDR3. V lost 6 bases and J lost 2, with 14 bases in between. CDR3 nucleotide sequence: TGTGCCAGCAGATCCCGGACCTCCCGCAATCAGCCCCAGCATTTT. The encoded protein is CASRSRTSRNQPQHF.

The gene calls are TRBV18 and TRBJ2-7; 8 bases line up with TRBD2. The germline gives CDR1 KGHSH, CDR2 LQKENI. J was trimmed by 1 base and V by 0 bases; bases with no gene match: 5. This CDR3 has 16 amino acids. CDR3 in DNA: TGTGCCAGCTCACCACCCGTATCTAGCGGGTCCTACGAGCAGTACTTC. Its protein is CASSPPVSSGSYEQYF. The entire variable domain, with the rest obtained from reference TRBV18 and TRBJ2-7, is as follows: NAGVMQNPRHLVRRRGQEARLRCSPMKGHSHVYWYRQLPEEGLKFMVYLQKENIIDESGMPKERFSAEFPKEGPSILRIQQVVRGDSAAYFCASSPPVSSGSYEQYFGPGTRLTVT.

The V and J genes are TRBV5-8 and TRBJ2-1; D is unresolved. V was shortened by 0 bases and J by 10 bases, with 8 bases between the two germline ends. CDR3 length equals 12 residues. The germline CDR1 and CDR2 sequences are SGHTS and YDEGEE. The CDR3 bases are TGTGCCAGCAGCTTGGCTAGTGGGGAGCAGTTCTTC. Amino acid sequence: CASSLASGEQFF.

V usage is TRBV7-8 and J usage is TRBJ2-5; TRBD1 matches at 8 bases. The DNA matches TRBJ2-7 better at its end, which makes the J call doubtful. The CDR3 length is 16 residues. The germline V gene encodes CDR1 SGHVS and CDR2 FQNEAQ. The CDR3 sequence: CASSKVAGQGAHEQYF. The CDR3 DNA reads as TGTGCCAGCAGCAAAGTCGCCGGACAGGGAGCCCACGAGCAGTACTTC.

The J gene is TRBJ2-3, the V gene TRBV5-1; the match to TRBD2 covers 7 bases. The CDR3 contains 15 residues. The germline V gene has CDR1 SGHRS and CDR2 YFSETQ. V was pared by 2 bases and J by 0 bases, with 3 bases of the junction left unmatched. The CDR3 loop is CASSFSGPSTDTQYF. CDR3 bases: TGCGCCAGCAGCTTTAGCGGGCCTAGCACAGATACGCAGTATTTT.